This paragraph reports one T cell receptor beta chain. Its antigen remains unidentified. This record comes from a study of T cell responses to AZD1222 COVID-19 vaccine. Study findings and constraints: Once two AZD1222 doses were given, Spike-specific TCR breadth and depth went up. Donors in the cohort were predominantly white British and more often female, and clonal diversity was possibly underestimated. Samples come after the peak T cell response, not at day 14. Dominant at 160-218 and 743-854, vaccine-associated CD4 TCRs also spanned spike.

Germline CDR1 is LNHDA and CDR2 is SQIVND (reference sequence). V was clipped by 8 bases and J by 0 bases, with 19 bases between them. The CDR3 runs to 16 residues. This table comes from immunoSEQ multiplex PCR, and its TCRdb copy is limited to in-frame clones, with some not included. The sample has 110,000 to 150,000 clones; about 94% are singletons. The receptor was derived from an adult in good health. The sample here was peripheral blood, taken on day 0 of AZD1222 vaccination. The genes are TRBV19 and TRBJ1-2; unclear D gene. CDR3 amino acids: CASSPVVSHTNYGYTF. The CDR3 DNA reads TGTGCCAGTTCTCCCGTGGTAAGCCACACTAACTATGGCTACACCTTC.